Detailed here is one T cell receptor beta chain. Its antigen is unidentified. The sample comes from a study of T-cell memory formation after mild COVID-19. Overall study context: Most TCR clusters belonged to a single donor.

Germline lookup yields CDR1 KGHDR and CDR2 SFDVKD. This CDR3 has 19 residues. Trimming took 9 bases from V and 0 from J, leaving 23 bases between them. TCRdb reprocessed the 5' RACE reads via MiXCR and lists one record per CDR3 protein. The data hold around 47,000 distinct CDR3 sequences, with about a tenth observed a single time. The study, taken as a whole, reports: The study found contracting CD4+ clones mainly in CM and EM and contracting CD8+ clones in EMRA.

The clonotype originates from an adult woman who had mild COVID-19 (a few samples of this study predate the infection). Cell type and time point are not known. Sequences were obtained from PBMCs or a T cell subset sorted from them (not recorded which). This chain joins TRBV24-1 and TRBJ2-6; D perhaps matches TRBD1 (6 bases). CDR3 DNA sequence: TGTGCCACCGTTTTTCGAATTCGACAGGCGAACTCTGGGGCCAACGTCCTGACTTTC. Translated, it gives CATVFRIRQANSGANVLTF.